The 21 T cell receptor beta chains below all came from one sample that was sequenced in a study of cytomegalovirus exposure and HLA in healthy donors. Produced via immunoSEQ multiplex PCR; TCRdb's table is partial and in-frame only. Of hundreds of thousands of clones detected, 80% to 90% appear once; the ten largest clones hold more than 1.5%. Sequences were obtained from PBMCs. The receptors were sampled from a woman between 18 and 29 years old in good health and CMV-seropositive.

This chain joins TRBV2 and TRBJ2-4; TRBD2 matches at 10 bases. The ends lost 3 bases at V and 0 bases at J; junction bases unmatched: 5. This CDR3 has 17 residues. Germline V lookup: CDR1 SNHLY, CDR2 FYNNEI. CDR3 DNA: TGTGCCAGCAGTGATATGGGACTAGCGTCAGCCAAAAACATTCAGTACTTC. Residues: CASSDMGLASAKNIQYF.

This chain connects TRBV6-1 to TRBJ1-5; TRBD1 is a possible D gene (6 bases). Looked up from germline, CDR1 is MNHNS and CDR2 is SASEGT. V was clipped by 4 bases and J by 5 bases, with 12 bases between them. This CDR3 region has 14 residues. CDR3 protein: CASSALTGDQPQHF. The CDR3 DNA is TGTGCCAGCAGTGCGTTGACAGGAGATCAGCCCCAGCATTTT.

This chain connects TRBV5-3 to TRBJ1-5; no clear D. TRBV5-3 is designated an ORF whose function remains uncertain. Trimming left V 8 bases short and J 5 bases short, with 14 bases between. The CDR3 runs to 13 residues. The CDR3 loop reads CASSTRRDQPQHF. CDR3 coding DNA: TGTGCCAGTTCGACCCGGCGGGATCAGCCCCAGCATTTT.

This chain connects TRBV5-1 to TRBJ1-2; weak D call: TRBD1 (5 bases). Trimming pared 1 base from V and 4 bases from J, leaving 17 bases between. CDR3 length equals 16 residues. CDR1 is SGHRS and CDR2 is YFSETQ in the germline V gene. The CDR3 DNA reads TGCGCCAGCAGCTTGTTGGTGGGCAGGGTGGGCTATGGCTACACCTTC. Translation gives CASSLLVGRVGYGYTF.

V usage is TRBV5-1 and J usage is TRBJ2-3; 7 bases map to TRBD1. Germline V gene data show CDR1 as SGHRS and CDR2 as YFSETQ. This CDR3 region has 15 residues. Unmatched junction bases numbered 7, after V lost 4 bases and J lost 2 bases. Here the CDR3 reads CASSAGTDNTDTQYF. The CDR3 coding sequence is TGCGCCAGCAGCGCTGGGACAGACAACACAGATACGCAGTATTTT.

This clone was seen more than once but under ten times. The chain combines TRBV7-9 with TRBJ2-5, with D maybe TRBD1 (6 bases). The CDR3 has 15 residues. Trimming left V 5 bases short and J 5 bases short, with 18 bases between. In germline, CDR1 is SEHNR, CDR2 FQNEAQ (reference sequence). The CDR3 DNA reads TGTGCCAGCAGCGCCACGACAGGCGGCATGGAGACCCAGTACTTC. Protein product: CASSATTGGMETQYF. Full variable domain (outside the CDR3, taken from reference TRBV7-9 and TRBJ2-5): DTGVSQNPRHKITKRGQNVTFRCDPISEHNRLYWYRQTLGQGPEFLTYFQNEAQLEKSRLLSDRFSAERPKGSFSTLEIQRTEQGDSAMYLCASSATTGGMETQYFGPGTRLLVL.

The genes are TRBV7-9 and TRBJ2-7; 8 nucleotides line up with TRBD1. The CDR3 runs to 16 residues. Germline V gene sequence: CDR1 SEHNR, CDR2 FQNEAQ (reference sequence). Unmatched junction bases numbered 8, after V lost 4 bases and J lost 0 bases. Here the CDR3 DNA reads TGTGCCAGCAGCTACGGGTGGGACAGGAGCTCCTACGAGCAGTACTTC. Protein sequence: CASSYGWDRSSYEQYF.

The chain joins TRBV30 to TRBJ1-1; D unresolved. V was cut by 1 base and J by 8 bases, with 8 bases left in between. Germline V gene data show CDR1 as GTSNPN and CDR2 as SVGIG (reference sequence). The CDR3 runs to 11 residues. The CDR3 region has the DNA TGTGCCTGGAGTGCGGTGAGGGAAGCTTTCTTT. Encoded protein: CAWSAVREAFF.

J is TRBJ1-2 and V is TRBV30, with D uncertain. The CDR3 spans 11 residues. V was shortened by 2 bases and J by 5 bases, with 6 bases between the two germline ends. CDR1 is GTSNPN and CDR2 is SVGIG in the germline V gene (reference sequence). CDR3 bases: TGTGCCTGGAGTCCCAGTTATGGCTACACCTTC. Translation gives CAWSPSYGYTF.

This clone was detected a few times. The rearrangement links TRBV6-1 to TRBJ2-3; TRBD2 agrees at 8 bases. The junction had 4 bases not matched to a gene; V was cut back by 7 bases and J by 1 base. The CDR3 sequence is 14 residues long. Germline CDR1 is MNHNS and CDR2 is SASEGT. The CDR3 is CASIAGGGTDTQYF. The DNA of the CDR3 is TGTGCCAGCATCGCGGGAGGAGGCACAGATACGCAGTATTTT.

The genes are TRBV9 and TRBJ1-1, with 8 nucleotides matching TRBD1. V trimming: 3 bases; J trimming: 1 base; junction bases outside the gene matches: 5. This CDR3 is built from 15 residues. Germline values: CDR1 SGDLS, CDR2 YYNGEE. In DNA, the CDR3 is TGTGCCAGCAGCGCCAGGACAGGGAAGAACACTGAAGCTTTCTTT. It encodes CASSARTGKNTEAFF. Together with reference TRBV9 and TRBJ1-1, the CDR3 gives the full variable domain: DSGVTQTPKHLITATGQRVTLRCSPRSGDLSVYWYQQSLDQGLQFLIQYYNGEERAKGNILERFSAQQFPDLHSELNLSSLELGDSALYFCASSARTGKNTEAFFGQGTRLTVV.

This clone was seen just once. The chain joins TRBV5-4 to TRBJ1-2; D not certain. The V end lost 1 base, the J end lost 8 bases, and 12 bases lay between the germline ends. The CDR3 is 13 residues long. Germline V gene data show CDR1 as SGHNT and CDR2 as YYREEE (reference sequence). This CDR3 is CASSLWRERGYTF. The CDR3 bases are TGTGCCAGCAGCTTGTGGAGGGAGAGGGGCTACACCTTC. The full variable domain, completed using reference TRBV5-4 and TRBJ1-2, is ETGVTQSPTHLIKTRGQQVTLRCSSQSGHNTVSWYQQALGQGPQFIFQYYREEENGRGNFPPRFSGLQFPNYSSELNVNALELDDSALYLCASSLWRERGYTFGSGTRLTVV.

The rearrangement joins TRBV19 to TRBJ2-7, with 9 bases matching TRBD1. The CDR3 contains 15 residues. J was trimmed by 2 bases and V by 2 bases; bases with no gene match: 4. CDR1 LNHDA and CDR2 SQIVND come from the germline V gene (reference sequence). CDR3 coding DNA: TGTGCCAGTAGTATAAGGACAGGGGAGACCTACGAGCAGTACTTC. The encoded protein is CASSIRTGETYEQYF.

V and J are TRBV4-1 and TRBJ2-7; 9 positions agree with TRBD1. The CDR3 contains 14 residues. Germline V gives CDR1 MGHRA, CDR2 YSYEKL. The V gene end was trimmed by 3 bases and the J gene end by 10 bases; junction bases not matched to a gene: 10. The CDR3 nucleotides read TGCGCCAGCAGCCACCGGACAGGGGATTCGGTACAGTACTTC. As protein: CASSHRTGDSVQYF.

This chain uses TRBV27 with TRBJ2-2; D is uncertain. CDR3 length equals 13 residues. Trimming removed 4 bases from V and 0 bases from J, with 3 bases in between. Germline V lookup: CDR1 MNHEY, CDR2 SMNVEV (reference sequence). CDR3 nucleotides: TGTGCCAGCAGTTACACGAACACCGGGGAGCTGTTTTTT. Translated: CASSYTNTGELFF.

The V and J genes are TRBV6-5 and TRBJ2-1, with 12 bases fitting TRBD2. The V segment lost 0 bases and the J segment 9 bases; nucleotides outside the gene matches: 6. CDR1 MNHEY and CDR2 SVGAGI come from the germline V gene. CDR3 length equals 16 residues. The CDR3 loop reads CASSYSTSGSIGEQFF. The DNA of the CDR3 is TGTGCCAGCAGTTACTCGACTAGCGGGAGTATTGGTGAGCAGTTCTTC.

V gene TRBV28 combines with J gene TRBJ1-2; no reliable D call. The ends were cut back, 10 bases at V and 4 bases at J, with 22 bases in the middle. The CDR3 contains 15 residues. Germline CDR1 reads MDHEN; CDR2 reads SYDVKM. CDR3: CATRRIGVSLYGYTF. The CDR3 bases are TGTGCCACCCGTAGAATTGGAGTCAGCCTCTATGGCTACACCTTC.

The chain uses TRBV5-8 and TRBJ2-5; 10 bases agree with TRBD1. V trimming: 4 bases; J trimming: 2 bases; junction bases outside the gene matches: 14. CDR3 length: 18 residues. The germline CDR1 and CDR2 sequences are SGHTS and YDEGEE. CDR3 sequence: CASSRYYGDRGWQETQYF. The CDR3, as DNA: TGTGCCAGCAGCCGCTACTATGGGGACAGGGGTTGGCAAGAGACCCAGTACTTC.

The rearrangement joins TRBV27 to TRBJ1-5, with D perhaps TRBD1 (6 bases). In germline, CDR1 is MNHEY, CDR2 SMNVEV (reference sequence). V lost 1 base and J lost 4, with 11 bases in between. The CDR3 is 15 residues long. This CDR3 is CASSLLGTKNQPQHF. DNA of the CDR3: TGTGCCAGCAGTTTATTGGGGACAAAGAATCAGCCCCAGCATTTT.

The rearrangement uses TRBV5-1 and TRBJ2-5; D is ambiguous. Trimming shortened V by 5 bases and J by 3 bases, and 17 bases separated the two germline ends. There are 15 residues in the CDR3. Germline V gene data show CDR1 as SGHRS and CDR2 as YFSETQ. CDR3 in DNA: TGCGCCAGCAGGCTTCCTGGCTCTCTGGAAGAGACCCAGTACTTC. Amino acid sequence: CASRLPGSLEETQYF.

This clone was counted a single time. V usage is TRBV28 and J usage is TRBJ2-3, with a weak D call TRBD2 (6 bases). Germline CDR1 is MDHEN and CDR2 is SYDVKM. Trimming removed 4 bases at V and 6 bases at J, with 14 bases between. The CDR3 has 14 amino acids. The CDR3 spells CASSWGKEGDTQYF. Written as DNA, the CDR3 is TGTGCCAGCAGTTGGGGCAAGGAGGGGGATACGCAGTATTTT.